A selection of T cell receptor beta chains follows, all from one sample in a study of siplizumab effects on memory and regulatory T cells. Libraries were prepared by immunoSEQ multiplex PCR; TCRdb keeps only in-frame clonotypes and omits some of them. The table includes approximately 120,000 clones, under 95% detected once. What was sequenced was Tregs sorted from blood. The origin of the receptors is a human donor in good health. The CDR3 runs from the conserved cysteine through the conserved F or W. The D gene is left open where the match is weak. Not every row has a clone size; where given, it reads once, few, many or a size class.

J | V | size | D | CDR3 | DNA
TRBJ1-1 | TRBV5-1 | - | - | CASGRQAYTEAFF | TGCGCCAGCGGAAGACAGGCCTACACTGAAGCTTTCTTT
TRBJ2-7 | TRBV9 | - | - | CASSVEAAGTEQYF | TGTGCCAGCAGCGTAGAGGCGGCGGGTACCGAGCAGTACTTC
TRBJ2-2 | TRBV12-5 | few | - | CASGPLSPGELFF | TGTGCTAGTGGCCCCTTAAGTCCCGGGGAGCTGTTTTTT
TRBJ1-1 | TRBV19 | many | - | CASKRGARGITEAFF | TGTGCCAGTAAACGGGGGGCGAGGGGAATCACTGAAGCTTTCTTT
TRBJ1-5 | TRBV2 | - | - | CASRRWGGRDQPQHF | TGTGCCAGCAGGCGCTGGGGGGGGCGCGATCAGCCCCAGCATTTT
TRBJ2-7 | TRBV9 | - | - | CASSSGSFYEQYF | TGTGCCAGCAGCAGTGGTAGCTTCTACGAGCAGTACTTC
TRBJ2-5 | TRBV6-5 | - | TRBD1 | CASRFRDRGRETQYF | TGTGCCAGCAGATTCCGGGACAGGGGCCGAGAGACCCAGTACTTC
TRBJ2-5 | TRBV5-6 | - | TRBD2 | CASSLEGSGGQETQYF | TGTGCCAGCAGCTTGGAGGGTAGCGGGGGGCAAGAGACCCAGTACTTC
TRBJ2-5 | TRBV7-9 | - | - | CASSFMGGAETQYF | TGTGCCAGCAGCTTCATGGGGGGCGCAGAGACCCAGTACTTC
TRBJ2-6 | TRBV30 | - | - | CAWSVGRMAGANVLTF | TGTGCCTGGAGTGTAGGCAGGATGGCTGGGGCCAACGTCCTGACTTTC
TRBJ2-6 | TRBV19 | - | - | CASSPWTVSGANVLTF | TGTGCCAGTAGTCCTTGGACAGTCTCTGGGGCCAACGTCCTGACTTTC
TRBJ1-2 | TRBV6-1 | - | - | CASSEAVRGYGYTF | TGTGCCAGCAGTGAAGCCGTGAGGGGGTATGGCTACACCTTC
TRBJ1-4 | TRBV7-9 | - | - | CASSLQGFTGEKLFF | TGTGCCAGCAGTTTACAGGGCTTTACGGGTGAAAAACTGTTTTTT
TRBJ2-7 | TRBV6-5 | - | TRBD2 | CASSYRGGFYEQYF | TGTGCCAGCAGTTACCGGGGGGGCTTTTACGAGCAGTACTTC
TRBJ1-2 | TRBV27 | - | - | CASRDTFYGYTF | TGTGCCAGCAGGGACACCTTTTATGGCTACACCTTC
TRBJ1-2 | TRBV13 | few | - | CASSLEEAGVNYGYTF | TGTGCCAGCAGCTTAGAGGAGGCGGGGGTTAACTATGGCTACACCTTC
TRBJ2-3 | TRBV6-1 | - | - | CASTSADTQYF | TGTGCCAGCACCTCAGCAGATACGCAGTATTTT
TRBJ2-1 | TRBV9 | - | TRBD2 | CASSVGLAHEQFF | TGTGCCAGCAGCGTCGGACTAGCTCATGAGCAGTTCTTC
TRBJ2-5 | TRBV5-6 | once | - | CASSPGTPGPETQYF | TGTGCCAGCAGCCCTGGGACTCCAGGCCCTGAGACCCAGTACTTC
TRBJ2-7 | TRBV10-3 | - | TRBD1 | CAISDLGQGGEQYF | TGTGCCATCAGTGATTTGGGACAGGGCGGCGAGCAGTACTTC
TRBJ2-1 | TRBV2 | - | TRBD2 | CASSSYRTSEQFF | TGTGCCAGCAGTTCATACCGGACTAGCGAGCAGTTCTTC
TRBJ2-7 | TRBV2 | once | TRBD2 | CASRQRGLAGVDEQYF | TGTGCCAGCCGACAAAGGGGACTAGCGGGGGTTGACGAGCAGTACTTC
TRBJ2-7 | TRBV2 | - | TRBD2 | CASSKESAGFGHEQYF | TGTGCCAGCAGTAAAGAATCAGCGGGATTCGGCCACGAGCAGTACTTC
TRBJ2-1 | TRBV7-3 | once | - | CASSLRPGTYYNEQFF | TGTGCCAGCAGCTTAAGGCCCGGGACTTACTACAATGAGCAGTTCTTC
TRBJ2-1 | TRBV19 | - | - | CASTTAFFNEQFF | TGTGCCAGTACCACCGCCTTTTTCAATGAGCAGTTCTTC
TRBJ1-2 | TRBV5-1 | - | - | CASRGVNYGYTF | TGCGCCAGCAGAGGGGTTAACTATGGCTACACCTTC
TRBJ1-5 | TRBV27 | - | TRBD1 | CASSQGARGNQPQHF | TGTGCCAGCAGTCAGGGGGCCCGGGGCAATCAGCCCCAGCATTTT
TRBJ1-5 | TRBV10-3 | - | - | CATQDADRNQPQHF | TGTGCCACACAGGACGCCGATCGCAATCAGCCCCAGCATTTT
TRBJ1-1 | TRBV10-3 | - | - | CAISETADRNTEAFF | TGTGCCATCAGTGAGACAGCCGACAGGAACACTGAAGCTTTCTTT
TRBJ2-5 | TRBV5-1 | - | TRBD2 | CASSPPGRGEETQYF | TGCGCCAGCAGCCCGCCGGGACGGGGGGAAGAGACCCAGTACTTC
TRBJ2-6 | TRBV6-6 | - | - | CASSYGFSGANVLTF | TGTGCCAGCAGTTACGGATTCTCTGGGGCCAACGTCCTGACTTTC
TRBJ2-1 | TRBV25-1 | few | - | CASRSTGWSEQFF | TGTGCCAGCAGGTCGACAGGCTGGAGTGAGCAGTTCTTC
TRBJ1-2 | TRBV5-5 | once | - | CASSYRDNYGYTF | TGTGCCAGCAGCTATCGGGACAACTATGGCTACACCTTC
TRBJ2-7 | TRBV2 | - | - | CAGSRRPGAASYEQYF | TGTGCCGGATCCCGTCGCCCAGGGGCCGCTTCCTACGAGCAGTACTTC
TRBJ2-1 | TRBV9 | - | TRBD2 | CASRPTGTSVGEQFF | TGTGCCAGCAGGCCAACCGGGACTAGCGTCGGTGAGCAGTTCTTC
TRBJ2-2 | TRBV19 | - | TRBD1 | CASSTGQGNTGELFF | TGTGCCAGTAGTACCGGACAGGGGAACACCGGGGAGCTGTTTTTT
TRBJ2-7 | TRBV5-4 | once | - | CASSPGYLSSYEQYF | TGTGCCAGCAGCCCAGGGTACCTTAGCTCCTACGAGCAGTACTTC
TRBJ2-7 | TRBV10-3 | - | TRBD2 | CAIRRTSGSYEQYF | TGTGCCATCAGACGGACTAGCGGGAGCTACGAGCAGTACTTC
TRBJ1-4 | TRBV5-1 | - | - | CASRGAGRPNEKLFF | TGCGCCAGCAGAGGGGCGGGGAGGCCTAATGAAAAACTGTTTTTT
TRBJ2-5 | TRBV28 | - | - | CASTLIGVQETQYF | TGTGCCAGCACCTTAATCGGGGTCCAAGAGACCCAGTACTTC
TRBJ1-2 | TRBV5-1 | - | - | CASSLDRTAYGYTF | TGCGCCAGCAGCTTGGATAGGACAGCCTATGGCTACACCTTC
TRBJ2-3 | TRBV11-2 | - | - | CASSTGPVGTQYF | TGTGCCAGCAGCACGGGACCCGTGGGTACGCAGTATTTT
TRBJ2-1 | TRBV6-5 | - | TRBD2 | CASSYSGGRANEQFF | TGTGCCAGCAGTTACTCCGGCGGGAGGGCGAATGAGCAGTTCTTC
TRBJ1-2 | TRBV4-1 | - | TRBD1 | CASSQEGQGRTF | TGCGCCAGCAGCCAAGAAGGACAGGGCCGCACCTTC
TRBJ2-1 | TRBV4-2 | - | - | CASSQTIQDGFNEQFF | TGTGCCAGCAGCCAAACAATTCAGGACGGGTTCAATGAGCAGTTCTTC
TRBJ1-2 | TRBV7-2 | - | - | CASSRTTRGYTF | TGTGCCAGCAGCCGAACCACGAGGGGCTACACCTTC
TRBJ1-2 | TRBV2 | - | - | CASSLGVNYGYTF | TGTGCCAGCAGTCTAGGGGTAAACTATGGCTACACCTTC
TRBJ2-1 | TRBV19 | - | - | CASTASYNEQFF | TGTGCCAGCACGGCCTCCTACAATGAGCAGTTCTTC